This T cell receptor (beta chain) was identified in a study of shared clonotypes between healthy human individuals (dated by TCRdb to 2020 to 2022). As for the study more broadly: The cohort comprised two women and a few men aged 18 to 49 years. For each donor, three plates each were used for CD4 naive and CD4 memory, two plates were used for CD8 naive, and one plate was used for CD8 memory. The study deeply sequenced blood TCR repertoires of about five healthy adults to estimate repertoire size and the extent of clonotype sharing between individuals. To increase sequencing depth and limit assay-specific biases, different laboratories used diverse techniques to prepare libraries and sequence TCR repertoires. Per donor, leukapheresis produced somewhere between about 0.94 and 10 billion PBMCs.

The study at large found these results: Naive subsets generally had larger estimated clonotype richness than memory subsets. Pairwise subsampling led to the expectation that sequencing depth would affect the degree of clonotype sharing among donors. Roughly 5.2% of naive CD4, roughly 3.6% of naive CD8, approximately 2% of memory CD4, and more than 0.35% of memory CD8 clonotypes were shared across several donors. Rarefaction of sorted-subset datasets indicated incomplete sequencing despite the large sequencing depth. Sampling was limited to blood, and TCR repertoires in tissue likely differ from TCR repertoires in blood. Clonotypes shared by all four sorted-subset donors showed higher generation probabilities than non-shared clonotypes. Because the study included a small number of donors, the genetic and exposure-history diversity represented was limited.

Comment on this clone: The clone's antigen remains unknown. Within one base of it there is no much larger clone, and no base qualities were kept.

Reading from cysteine to phenylalanine, the CDR3 counts 16 amino acids. This entry keeps only the CDR3 DNA: 48 bases, framed from base 1. Based on the germline V gene (reference sequence), the CDR1 and CDR2 sequences are SGHNT and YYREEE. The germline V and J ends show losses of 3 bases and 4 bases respectively, and no gene match explains 10 bases of the junction. CD8 naive samples were obtained by positive selection for CCR7 among CD45RO-negative cells, yielding a CD45RA+CCR7+ population from which TemRA cells were excluded. Healthy HIV-negative adults with no recently reported acute infections or vaccinations were included as donors. Every donor was a Caucasian adult residing in Nashville, Tennessee, USA. Blood was obtained by leukapheresis, after which PBMCs were separated by Ficoll-Histopaque density gradient centrifugation and cryopreserved in liquid nitrogen vapor phase. Analytical flow cytometry was used to check the purity and quantity of each magnetically sorted T cell population. From each sorted fraction, genomic DNA was isolated and quantified by UV absorbance on a Nanodrop 2000c.

Using the deep immunoSEQ assay, TCR CDR3 regions were amplified from genomic DNA by multiplex PCR. Genomic DNA extracted from each cell subset was distributed evenly over all wells of several immunoSEQ 96-well plates, and each plate served as one replicate. For sorted subsets, each replicate PCR was loaded with approximately 0.2 ug genomic DNA, equivalent to about 30,000 T cell genomes. Purified libraries were quantified with a Qubit 3.0 fluorometer, sized on a Bioanalyzer 2100, and re-quantified with the KAPA Library Quantification kit. Every immunoSEQ 96-well plate was sequenced on a dedicated single-read 150-cycle Illumina NextSeq 550 flow cell. As for how the authors treated the data: Because the immunoSEQ output held only junctional sequences and lacked quality scores, the filtering could not match the filtering applied to full-length reads. To assign V/J genes and CDR3, sequences were annotated using PyIR, a Python wrapper for IgBLAST v1.9, with IMGT germline references. Reads with weak V/J assignments (E-value above 1e-6), missing CDR3, stop codons, out-of-frame junctions, or ambiguous translated residues were removed. V3J clonotypes were defined by identical inferred V gene, J gene, and CDR3 amino acid sequence. To compute the percentage overlap between repertoires, the number of shared unique clonotypes was divided by the size of the smaller repertoire. Three approaches were used to assess repertoire richness: RTK rarefaction, the Chao1 estimator, and Recon v2.1 estimates of unobserved clonotypes. OLGA was used to compute generation probabilities for all TCRbeta clonotypes that the gDNA method yielded from four donors. TCRdb stores this immuneACCESS table with in-frame sequences only. Part of the clones is absent; in the studies checked, under half of the shortfall reflects unresolved V genes, and no reason is known for the rest. V and J calls and clone size follow that table, whereas D and trimming were derived from the DNA. This sample lists about 2,200,000 clones; around 93% were detected once. The ten most abundant clones make up around 1.7% of the sample.

The specimen sequenced was naive CD8+ T cells from PBMCs. The cell subset or site label corresponds to: CD45RA+CCR7+. The receptor comes from a man aged 18-30 years in good health. Some clones in this sample may be carry-over from other donors' samples. The chain is assembled from TRBV5-4 and TRBJ2-5; 9 bases in between match TRBD2. The DNA sequence follows: TGTGCCAGCAGCTCCCCGTTTAGCGGGAGTCTAGAGACCCAGTACTTC. Translated, this is CASSSPFSGSLETQYF.